This T cell receptor beta chain stems from a study of T cell responses to AZD1222 COVID-19 vaccine. This clone occurred once. Method: immunoSEQ multiplex PCR; TCRdb's copy keeps in-frame clones and lacks some. The table has some 190,000 clones, roughly 91% seen once. The junction had 14 bases not matched to a gene; V was cut back by 1 base and J by 10 bases. Germline CDR1 is LGHDT and CDR2 is YNNKEL (reference sequence). The CDR3 has 18 residues. This sample comprised peripheral blood, obtained 28 days after the second AZD1222 dose. V and J are TRBV3-1 (or the pseudogene TRBV3-2) and TRBJ1-6, with 9 bases lining up with TRBD1. The receptor's source is an adult who received the AZD1222 COVID-19 vaccine. The CDR3 coding sequence is TGTGCCAGCAGCCAAGTAGCTTTTGGGACAGGGTTCTGGTCACCCCTCCACTTT. As protein: CASSQVAFGTGFWSPLHF.